The 21 T cell receptor beta chains below all came from one sample that was sequenced in a study of cytomegalovirus exposure and HLA in healthy donors (TCRdb year 2017). Library prep was done by the immunoSEQ multiplex PCR assay. A mixture of 60 forward primers for TCR Vbeta segments and 13 reverse primers for TCR Jbeta segments was used in the multiplex PCR. Sourced from immuneACCESS, this table was stored by TCRdb with only in-frame sequences that have V and J called. A share of the clones is absent; for the studies checked, an unresolved V gene accounts for under half, and the remainder has no known explanation. Counted in this sample were around 130,000 clones; approximately 84% of them appeared once. The ten largest clones represent around 2% of the sample. Sequencing used PBMCs. These receptor sequences come from a woman between 35 and 50 years old in good health and CMV-seronegative.

V and J are TRBV19 and TRBJ2-1; TRBD2 matches at 7 bases. V trimming: 7 bases; J trimming: 4 bases; junction bases outside the gene matches: 16. The V gene's germline CDR1 is LNHDA and CDR2 SQIVND (reference sequence). The CDR3 contains 17 residues. The CDR3 spells CASTTRTGGNRYNEQFF. CDR3 bases: TGTGCCAGTACCACCCGGACGGGGGGAAACAGGTACAATGAGCAGTTCTTC.

The rearrangement uses TRBV27 and TRBJ2-7, with TRBD1 matching 9 bases. The V and J ends lost 9 bases and 4 bases, in that order; junction bases with no gene match: 13. The CDR3 runs 15 residues. From germline, CDR1 is MNHEY and CDR2 SMNVEV (reference sequence). The CDR3 spells CASKQGAQIPYEQYF. CDR3 in DNA: TGTGCCAGTAAACAGGGGGCGCAGATTCCGTACGAGCAGTACTTC.

The chain recombines TRBV6-1 with TRBJ1-5, with 12 bases matching TRBD1. V gave up 4 bases and J gave up 3 bases; unmatched junction bases: 4. The CDR3 spans 16 residues. Looked up from germline, CDR1 is MNHNS and CDR2 is SASEGT. The CDR3 reads CASSGGTGGFNQPQHF. CDR3 bases: TGTGCCAGCAGTGGGGGGACAGGGGGCTTCAATCAGCCCCAGCATTTT.

The chain joins TRBV7-9 to TRBJ2-5, with a weak D call TRBD1 (6 bases). Trimming took off 6 bases at V and 7 bases at J, with 21 bases between the two ends. The CDR3 has 15 amino acids. The germline V gene has CDR1 SEHNR and CDR2 FQNEAQ (reference sequence). The CDR3 here is CASSELGGVMGTQYF. The DNA of the CDR3 is TGTGCCAGCAGTGAGCTAGGGGGAGTTATGGGGACCCAGTACTTC.

The rearrangement joins TRBV7-9 to TRBJ2-5; 9 nucleotides agree with TRBD1. Losses at the gene ends were 4 bases for V and 3 bases for J; bases not matched to a gene: 9. CDR3 size: 16 residues. Germline assignment: CDR1 SEHNR and CDR2 FQNEAQ (reference sequence). CDR3 residues: CASSSGPRTGEETQYF. Here the CDR3 DNA reads TGTGCCAGCAGCTCCGGCCCAAGGACAGGGGAAGAGACCCAGTACTTC. Using reference TRBV7-9 and TRBJ2-5 for the parts outside the CDR3, the full variable domain is DTGVSQNPRHKITKRGQNVTFRCDPISEHNRLYWYRQTLGQGPEFLTYFQNEAQLEKSRLLSDRFSAERPKGSFSTLEIQRTEQGDSAMYLCASSSGPRTGEETQYFGPGTRLLVL.

V gene TRBV10-2 combines with J gene TRBJ2-3; TRBD2 matches at 11 bases. The CDR3 is 16 amino acids. Germline V gives CDR1 WSHSY, CDR2 SAAADI. The junction had 12 bases not matched to a gene; V was cut back by 6 bases and J by 7 bases. Here the CDR3 DNA reads TGCGCCAGCAGCGAGCAGACTAGCGGGGATCCGAATACGCAGTATTTT. This sequence encodes CASSEQTSGDPNTQYF.

The gene calls are TRBV29-1 and TRBJ2-2; 7 nucleotides align to TRBD1. Losses at the gene ends were 7 bases for V and 3 bases for J; bases not matched to a gene: 11. This CDR3 has 15 residues. Per the germline V gene, CDR1 is SQVTM and CDR2 is ANQGSEA. The CDR3, as DNA: TGCAGCGGCCAGACCGGGACAGAGGACACCGGGGAGCTGTTTTTT. Translation gives CSGQTGTEDTGELFF.

V gene TRBV4-1 combines with J gene TRBJ2-7; TRBD2 matches at 10 bases. The germline CDR1 and CDR2 sequences are MGHRA and YSYEKL. This CDR3 is built from 13 residues. J lost 11 bases, V lost 0 bases, and 4 bases had no gene match. CDR3 loop: CASSQELAGREYF. The CDR3 nucleotides are TGCGCCAGCAGCCAAGAACTAGCGGGGAGGGAGTACTTC.

This chain's CDR3 is CASSPIRTDNEKLFF. The CDR3, as DNA: TGTGCCAGCTCACCAATCAGGACAGACAATGAAAAACTGTTTTTT. The chain carries TRBV18 and TRBJ1-4; D perhaps matches TRBD1 (6 bases). Trimming pared 2 bases from V and 5 bases from J, leaving 12 bases between. CDR1 KGHSH and CDR2 LQKENI come from the germline V gene. CDR3 length equals 15 residues. The entire variable domain, with the rest obtained from reference TRBV18 and TRBJ1-4, is as follows: NAGVMQNPRHLVRRRGQEARLRCSPMKGHSHVYWYRQLPEEGLKFMVYLQKENIIDESGMPKERFSAEFPKEGPSILRIQQVVRGDSAAYFCASSPIRTDNEKLFFGSGTQLSVL.

V is TRBV27 and J is TRBJ2-1, with D maybe TRBD1 (6 bases). The CDR3 totals 13 residues. The germline V and J ends were trimmed by 3 bases and 12 bases, with 15 bases remaining between them. Germline V gene lookup returns CDR1 MNHEY and CDR2 SMNVEV (reference sequence). Here the CDR3 reads CASSFRSDRSQFF. CDR3 nucleotides: TGTGCCAGCAGTTTTAGGTCGGACAGATCGCAGTTCTTC.

J is TRBJ2-7 and V is TRBV9; the match to TRBD2 covers 7 bases. The V gene end was trimmed by 3 bases and the J gene end by 6 bases; junction bases not matched to a gene: 6. This CDR3 is 13 amino acids long. Germline V gene data show CDR1 as SGDLS and CDR2 as YYNGEE. This CDR3 is CASSADLAGEQYF. The CDR3 DNA sequence: TGTGCCAGCAGCGCCGATTTAGCGGGCGAGCAGTACTTC.

This clone appeared a single time. The rearrangement uses TRBV19 and TRBJ1-1; a possible D gene is TRBD1 (6 bases). The CDR3 sequence is 12 residues long. Germline CDR1 is LNHDA and CDR2 is SQIVND (reference sequence). Trimming removed 5 bases at V and 6 bases at J, with 10 bases between. The chain's CDR3 is CASSLTGSEAFF. The CDR3 coding sequence is TGTGCCAGTAGTCTTACAGGGTCTGAAGCTTTCTTT.

Here the CDR3 reads CASSVGTSGVYEQFF. The CDR3 nucleotides are TGTGCCAGCAGCGTCGGGACTAGCGGGGTGTATGAGCAGTTCTTC. V gene TRBV9 combines with J gene TRBJ2-1, with 13 bases fitting TRBD2. This CDR3 is 15 amino acids long. Per germline, CDR1 SGDLS and CDR2 YYNGEE. With 2 bases clipped from V and 8 bases from J, the junction kept 4 bases outside the gene matches. Based on the CDR3 plus reference TRBV9 and TRBJ2-1, the full variable domain is DSGVTQTPKHLITATGQRVTLRCSPRSGDLSVYWYQQSLDQGLQFLIQYYNGEERAKGNILERFSAQQFPDLHSELNLSSLELGDSALYFCASSVGTSGVYEQFFGPGTRLTVL.

The chain is built from TRBV28 and TRBJ1-1; D perhaps matches TRBD1 (5 bases). The V gene lost 4 bases and the J gene lost 4 bases, with 13 bases spanning the gap. Germline V gene sequence: CDR1 MDHEN, CDR2 SYDVKM. The CDR3 spans 14 residues. CDR3 in amino acids: CASSSNRGGTEAFF. The CDR3 DNA reads TGTGCCAGCAGTTCGAATAGGGGTGGCACTGAAGCTTTCTTT.

The chain combines TRBV4-1 with TRBJ2-1; 8 bases are shared with TRBD2. CDR3 length: 16 amino acids. V lost 3 bases and J lost 3; bases outside the gene matches: 7. Germline-derived CDR1 and CDR2 are MGHRA and YSYEKL. CDR3 region: CASSQEMTSVYNEQFF. CDR3 bases: TGCGCCAGCAGCCAGGAAATGACTAGCGTCTACAATGAGCAGTTCTTC.

The J gene is TRBJ1-2, the V gene TRBV11-1; 11 positions agree with TRBD1. The CDR3 runs 15 residues. The germline gives CDR1 SGHAT, CDR2 FQDESV (reference sequence). The trim removed 0 bases at V and 8 bases at J, leaving 5 bases unmatched. Here the CDR3 DNA reads TGTGCCAGCAGCTTAGCCCGGACAGGGGGCGAGGGCTACACCTTC. Its protein is CASSLARTGGEGYTF.

This clone appeared a few times. The chain is built from TRBV28 and TRBJ1-2; 7 nucleotides line up with TRBD1. Germline CDR1 reads MDHEN; CDR2 reads SYDVKM. The CDR3 consists of 14 residues. V was clipped by 3 bases and J by 4 bases; unmatched bases: 5. The CDR3 coding sequence is TGTGCCAGCAGTTTTGGCGGACAGGTCTATGGCTACACCTTC. Protein product: CASSFGGQVYGYTF.

The chain recombines TRBV6-4 with TRBJ2-4; 9 nucleotides agree with TRBD2. This CDR3 is 16 amino acids long. Looked up from germline, CDR1 is MRHNA and CDR2 is SNTAGT. The trim removed 7 bases at V and 0 bases at J, leaving 7 bases unmatched. The CDR3 DNA follows: TGTGCCAGCAACGTTAGCGGGGGTTTAGCCAAAAACATTCAGTACTTC. Translation gives CASNVSGGLAKNIQYF.

This clone was seen a few times. The genes are TRBV30 and TRBJ1-4; possible D gene TRBD1, 5 bases. Germline loops: CDR1 GTSNPN, CDR2 SVGIG (reference sequence). The length of the CDR3 is 13 residues. V lost 2 bases and J lost 8, with 12 bases in between. The CDR3 here is CAWSLGLGEKLFF. Here the CDR3 DNA reads TGTGCCTGGAGTTTGGGGCTCGGGGAAAAACTGTTTTTT.

This clone was recorded a few times. The gene calls are TRBV10-1 and TRBJ2-1, with a possible D match to TRBD2 (5 bases). The CDR3 consists of 15 residues. Germline values: CDR1 WNHNN, CDR2 SYGVQD (reference sequence). V lost 6 bases and J lost 8, with 20 bases in between. CDR3 amino acids: CASSSLGVARHEQFF. The CDR3 DNA reads as TGCGCCAGCAGCTCCCTCGGGGTAGCGCGGCATGAGCAGTTCTTC.

This chain links TRBV28 with TRBJ1-2; D is perhaps TRBD1 (6 bases). The length of the CDR3 is 13 residues. Trimming took off 5 bases at V and 5 bases at J, with 12 bases between the two ends. CDR1 and CDR2 from the germline V gene are MDHEN and SYDVKM. CDR3 in DNA: TGTGCCAGCAGTCCTACAAGGGGGTATGGCTACACCTTC. It encodes CASSPTRGYGYTF.